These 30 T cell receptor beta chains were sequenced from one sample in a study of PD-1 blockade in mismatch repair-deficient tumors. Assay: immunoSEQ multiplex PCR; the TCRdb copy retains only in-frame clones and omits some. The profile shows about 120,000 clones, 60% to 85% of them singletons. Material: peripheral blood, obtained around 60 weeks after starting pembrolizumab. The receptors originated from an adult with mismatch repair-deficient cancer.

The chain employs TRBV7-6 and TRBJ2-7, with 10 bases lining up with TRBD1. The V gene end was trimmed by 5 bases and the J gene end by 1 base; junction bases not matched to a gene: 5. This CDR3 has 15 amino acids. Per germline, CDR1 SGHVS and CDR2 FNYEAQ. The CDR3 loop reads CASSTRTGGSYEQYF. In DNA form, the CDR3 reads TGTGCCAGCAGCACCCGGACAGGGGGTTCCTACGAGCAGTACTTC.

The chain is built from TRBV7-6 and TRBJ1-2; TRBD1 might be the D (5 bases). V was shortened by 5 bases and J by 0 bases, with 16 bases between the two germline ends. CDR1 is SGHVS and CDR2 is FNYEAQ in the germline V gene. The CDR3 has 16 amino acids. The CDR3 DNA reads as TGTGCCAGCAGCCAGGAGGGTTGGGGGACTAACTATGGCTACACCTTC. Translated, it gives CASSQEGWGTNYGYTF.

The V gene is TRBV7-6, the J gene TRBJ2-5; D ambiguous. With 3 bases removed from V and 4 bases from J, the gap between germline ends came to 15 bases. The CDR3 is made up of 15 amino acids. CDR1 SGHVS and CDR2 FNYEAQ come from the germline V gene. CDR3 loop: CASSFDEVYRETQYF. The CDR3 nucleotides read TGTGCCAGCAGCTTTGACGAGGTTTACCGAGAGACCCAGTACTTC.

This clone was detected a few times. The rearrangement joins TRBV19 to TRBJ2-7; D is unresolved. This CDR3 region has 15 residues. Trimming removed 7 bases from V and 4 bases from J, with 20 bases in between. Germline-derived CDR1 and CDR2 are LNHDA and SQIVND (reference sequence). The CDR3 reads CASNLNPGYRYEQYF. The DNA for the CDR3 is TGTGCCAGTAACCTAAACCCGGGCTACCGGTACGAGCAGTACTTC.

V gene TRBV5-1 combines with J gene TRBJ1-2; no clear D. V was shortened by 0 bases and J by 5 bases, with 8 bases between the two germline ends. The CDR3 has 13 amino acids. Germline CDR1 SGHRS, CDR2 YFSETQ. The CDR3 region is CASSLDWAYGYTF. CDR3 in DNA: TGCGCCAGCAGCTTGGATTGGGCTTATGGCTACACCTTC.

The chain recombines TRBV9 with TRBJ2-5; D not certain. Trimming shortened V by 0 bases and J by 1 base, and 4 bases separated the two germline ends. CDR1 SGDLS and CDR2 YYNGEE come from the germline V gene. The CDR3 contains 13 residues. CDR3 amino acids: CASSVDVQETQYF. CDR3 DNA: TGTGCCAGCAGCGTAGACGTCCAAGAGACCCAGTACTTC.

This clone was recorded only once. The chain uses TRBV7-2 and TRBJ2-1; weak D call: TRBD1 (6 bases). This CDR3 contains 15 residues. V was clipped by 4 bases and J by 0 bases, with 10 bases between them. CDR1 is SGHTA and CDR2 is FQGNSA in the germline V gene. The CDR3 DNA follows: TGTGCCAGCAGCTCCGGACAGAGCTCCTACAATGAGCAGTTCTTC. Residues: CASSSGQSSYNEQFF.

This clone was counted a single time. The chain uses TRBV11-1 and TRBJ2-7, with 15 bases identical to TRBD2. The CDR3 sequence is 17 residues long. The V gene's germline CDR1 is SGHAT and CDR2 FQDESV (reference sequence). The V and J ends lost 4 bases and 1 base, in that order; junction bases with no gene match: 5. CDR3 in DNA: TGTGCCAGCAGCTCCCCGGGACTAGCGGGAGGTTCCTACGAGCAGTACTTC. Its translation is CASSSPGLAGGSYEQYF. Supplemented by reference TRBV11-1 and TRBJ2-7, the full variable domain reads EAEVAQSPRYKITEKSQAVAFWCDPISGHATLYWYRQILGQGPELLVQFQDESVVDDSQLPKDRFSAERLKGVDSTLKIQPAELGDSAMYLCASSSPGLAGGSYEQYFGPGTRLTVT.

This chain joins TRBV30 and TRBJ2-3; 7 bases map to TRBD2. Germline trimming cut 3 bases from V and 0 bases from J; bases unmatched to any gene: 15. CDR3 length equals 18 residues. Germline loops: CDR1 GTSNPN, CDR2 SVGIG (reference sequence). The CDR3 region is CAWRGWAGATNSTDTQYF. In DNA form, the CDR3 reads TGTGCCTGGAGGGGTTGGGCGGGAGCGACCAATAGCACAGATACGCAGTATTTT. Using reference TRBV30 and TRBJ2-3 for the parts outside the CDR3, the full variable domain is SQTIHQWPATLVQPVGSPLSLECTVEGTSNPNLYWYRQAAGRGLQLLFYSVGIGQISSEVPQNLSASRPQDRQFILSSKKLLLSDSGFYLCAWRGWAGATNSTDTQYFGPGTRLTVL.

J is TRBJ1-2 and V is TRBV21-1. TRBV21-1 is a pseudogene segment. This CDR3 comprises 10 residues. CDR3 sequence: CAGSRSGYTF. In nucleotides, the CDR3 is TGTGCCGGAAGTAGGAGTGGCTACACCTTC.

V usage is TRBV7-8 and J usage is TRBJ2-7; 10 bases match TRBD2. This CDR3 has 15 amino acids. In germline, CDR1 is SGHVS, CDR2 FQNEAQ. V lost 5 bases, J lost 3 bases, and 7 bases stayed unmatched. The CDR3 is CASSPAWTSGYEQYF. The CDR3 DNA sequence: TGTGCCAGCAGCCCAGCCTGGACTAGCGGCTACGAGCAGTACTTC.

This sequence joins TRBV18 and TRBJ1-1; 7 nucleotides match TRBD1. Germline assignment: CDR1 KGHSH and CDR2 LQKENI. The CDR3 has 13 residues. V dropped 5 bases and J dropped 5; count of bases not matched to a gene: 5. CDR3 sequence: CASSFQGGTEAFF. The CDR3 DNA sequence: TGTGCCAGCTCATTCCAGGGGGGGACTGAAGCTTTCTTT.

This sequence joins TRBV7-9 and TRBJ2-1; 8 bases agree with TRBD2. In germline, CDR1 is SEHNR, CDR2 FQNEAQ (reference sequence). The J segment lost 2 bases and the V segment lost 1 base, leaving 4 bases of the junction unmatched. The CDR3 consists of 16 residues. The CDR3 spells CASSLVAGYAYNEQFF. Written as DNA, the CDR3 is TGTGCCAGCAGCTTAGTAGCGGGATATGCCTACAATGAGCAGTTCTTC.

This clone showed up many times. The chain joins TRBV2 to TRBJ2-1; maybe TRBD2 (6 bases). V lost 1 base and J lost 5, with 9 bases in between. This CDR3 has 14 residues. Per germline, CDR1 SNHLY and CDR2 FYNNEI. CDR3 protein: CASSEGRAHNEQFF. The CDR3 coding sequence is TGTGCCAGCAGTGAAGGGAGGGCCCACAATGAGCAGTTCTTC.

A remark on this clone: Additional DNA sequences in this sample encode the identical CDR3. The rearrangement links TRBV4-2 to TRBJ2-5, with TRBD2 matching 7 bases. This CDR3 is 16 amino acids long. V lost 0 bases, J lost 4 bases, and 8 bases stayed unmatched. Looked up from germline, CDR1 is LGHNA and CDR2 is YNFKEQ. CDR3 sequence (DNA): TGTGCCAGCAGCCAAGAAGGTGGCGGGAGTCGAGAGACCCAGTACTTC. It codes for CASSQEGGGSRETQYF.

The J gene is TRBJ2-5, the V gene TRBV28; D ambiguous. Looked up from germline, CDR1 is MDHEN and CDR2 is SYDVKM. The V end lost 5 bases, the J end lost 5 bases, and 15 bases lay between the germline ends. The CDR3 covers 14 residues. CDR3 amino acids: CASSTQVTGETQYF. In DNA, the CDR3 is TGTGCCAGCAGTACCCAAGTCACCGGGGAGACCCAGTACTTC.

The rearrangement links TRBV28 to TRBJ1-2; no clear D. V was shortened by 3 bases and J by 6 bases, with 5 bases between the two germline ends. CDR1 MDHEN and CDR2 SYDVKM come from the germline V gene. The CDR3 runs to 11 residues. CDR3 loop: CASSFLNGYTF. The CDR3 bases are TGTGCCAGCAGTTTTCTAAATGGCTACACCTTC.

CDR3 DNA sequence: TGTGCCAGCAGTTTATTCGACAGGTTTGACGCTTTCTTT. Amino acids: CASSLFDRFDAFF. The chain employs TRBV27 and TRBJ1-1; the D gene is possibly TRBD1 (6 bases). The CDR3 loop spans 13 amino acids. From germline, CDR1 is MNHEY and CDR2 SMNVEV (reference sequence). V gave up 1 base and J gave up 11 bases, with 14 bases separating them.

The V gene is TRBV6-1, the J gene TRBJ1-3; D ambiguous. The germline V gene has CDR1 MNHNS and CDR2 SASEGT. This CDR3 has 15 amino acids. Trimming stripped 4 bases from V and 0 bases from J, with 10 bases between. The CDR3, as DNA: TGTGCCAGCAGTGCAAGGGAGGCCTCTGGAAACACCATATATTTT. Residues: CASSAREASGNTIYF.

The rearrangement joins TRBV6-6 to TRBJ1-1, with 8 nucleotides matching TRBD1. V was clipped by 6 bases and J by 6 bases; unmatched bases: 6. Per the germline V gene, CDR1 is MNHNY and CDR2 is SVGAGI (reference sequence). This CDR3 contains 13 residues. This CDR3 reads CASSRTGYAEAFF. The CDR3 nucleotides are TGTGCCAGCAGCAGGACAGGGTACGCTGAAGCTTTCTTT.

CDR3 residues: CAWSDRGSEAFF. The CDR3 DNA reads as TGTGCCTGGAGTGACAGGGGCTCTGAAGCTTTCTTT. The chain recombines TRBV30 with TRBJ1-1; 7 bases match TRBD1. The J segment lost 6 bases and the V segment lost 1 base, leaving 2 bases of the junction unmatched. The V gene's germline CDR1 is GTSNPN and CDR2 SVGIG (reference sequence). This CDR3 is 12 amino acids long.

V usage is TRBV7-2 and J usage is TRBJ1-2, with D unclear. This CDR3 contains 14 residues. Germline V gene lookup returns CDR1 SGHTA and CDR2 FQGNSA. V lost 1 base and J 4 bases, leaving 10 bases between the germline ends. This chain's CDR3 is CASSLVVMAYGYTF. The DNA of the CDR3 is TGTGCCAGCAGCTTAGTTGTCATGGCCTATGGCTACACCTTC.

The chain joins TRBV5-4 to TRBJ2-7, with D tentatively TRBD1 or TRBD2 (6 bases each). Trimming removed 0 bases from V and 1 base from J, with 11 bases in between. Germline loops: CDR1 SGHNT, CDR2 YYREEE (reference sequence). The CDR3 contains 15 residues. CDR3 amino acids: CASSLGGGQSYEQYF. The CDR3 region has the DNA TGTGCCAGCAGCTTGGGGGGAGGACAGTCCTACGAGCAGTACTTC.

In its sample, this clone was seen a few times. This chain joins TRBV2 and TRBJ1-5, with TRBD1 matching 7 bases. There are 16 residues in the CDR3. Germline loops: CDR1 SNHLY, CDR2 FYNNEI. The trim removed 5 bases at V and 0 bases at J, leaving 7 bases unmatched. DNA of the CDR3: TGTGCCAGCAGTAGGAGGGGGCAAAATAGCAATCAGCCCCAGCATTTT. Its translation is CASSRRGQNSNQPQHF.

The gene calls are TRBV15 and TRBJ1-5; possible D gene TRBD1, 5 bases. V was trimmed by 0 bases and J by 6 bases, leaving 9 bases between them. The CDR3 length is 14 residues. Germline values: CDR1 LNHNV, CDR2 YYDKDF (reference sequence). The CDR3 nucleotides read TGTGCCACCAGCAGAGATGGGGGTGGTCAGCCCCAGCATTTT. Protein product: CATSRDGGGQPQHF.

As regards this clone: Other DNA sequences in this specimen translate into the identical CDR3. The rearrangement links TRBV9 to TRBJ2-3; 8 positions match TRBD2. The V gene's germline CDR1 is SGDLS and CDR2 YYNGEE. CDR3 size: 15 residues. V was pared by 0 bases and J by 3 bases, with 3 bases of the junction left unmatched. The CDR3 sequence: CASSVVGRGTDTQYF. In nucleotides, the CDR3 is TGTGCCAGCAGCGTAGTCGGGAGGGGGACAGATACGCAGTATTTT.

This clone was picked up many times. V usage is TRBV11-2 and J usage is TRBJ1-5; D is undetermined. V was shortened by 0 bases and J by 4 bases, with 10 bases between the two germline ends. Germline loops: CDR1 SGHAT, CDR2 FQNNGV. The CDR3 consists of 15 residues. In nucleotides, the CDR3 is TGTGCCAGCAGCTTAGATATCGGGATAAATCAGCCCCAGCATTTT. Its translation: CASSLDIGINQPQHF.

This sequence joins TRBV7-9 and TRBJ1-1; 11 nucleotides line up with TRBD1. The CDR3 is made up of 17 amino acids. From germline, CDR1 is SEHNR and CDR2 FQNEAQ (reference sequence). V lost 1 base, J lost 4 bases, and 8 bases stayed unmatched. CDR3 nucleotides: TGTGCCAGCAGCTTAGGGTTCCCGGGACAGGGGGGCACTGAAGCTTTCTTT. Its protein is CASSLGFPGQGGTEAFF.

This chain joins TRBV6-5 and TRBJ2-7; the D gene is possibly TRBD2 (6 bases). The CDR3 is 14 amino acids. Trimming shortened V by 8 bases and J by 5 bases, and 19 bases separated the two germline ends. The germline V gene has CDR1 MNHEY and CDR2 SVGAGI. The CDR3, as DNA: TGTGCCAGCTCCTCCCGGGGGTCTCACGACGAGCAGTACTTC. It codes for CASSSRGSHDEQYF.

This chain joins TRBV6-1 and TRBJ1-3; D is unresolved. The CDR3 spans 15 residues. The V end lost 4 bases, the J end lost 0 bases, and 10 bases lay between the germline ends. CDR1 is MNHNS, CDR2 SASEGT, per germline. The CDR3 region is CASSVLDSSGNTIYF. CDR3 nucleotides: TGTGCCAGCAGTGTACTTGATAGCTCTGGAAACACCATATATTTT.